Listed here are 12 T cell receptor beta chains from one sample, sequenced in a study of T cell responses to AZD1222 COVID-19 vaccine. Some clones are missing from TCRdb's copy, which holds only in-frame ones; the method was immunoSEQ multiplex PCR. The data hold fewer than 200,000 clones, with around nine tenths observed a single time. Specimen: peripheral blood, collected 28 days after the second AZD1222 dose. Source of these receptors: an adult who received the AZD1222 COVID-19 vaccine.

The chain recombines TRBV7-9 with TRBJ2-1, with D hard to call. The CDR3 is 17 residues long. Germline V gives CDR1 SEHNR, CDR2 FQNEAQ (reference sequence). V was shortened by 5 bases and J by 6 bases, with 23 bases between the two germline ends. CDR3 protein: CASSPALQALKGNEQFF. In nucleotides, the CDR3 is TGTGCCAGCAGCCCCGCCCTTCAGGCTTTGAAGGGCAATGAGCAGTTCTTC.

V and J are TRBV6-6 and TRBJ2-7, with no clear D. The CDR3 contains 11 residues. Trimming stripped 0 bases from V and 9 bases from J, with 6 bases between. In germline, CDR1 is MNHNY, CDR2 SVGAGI (reference sequence). CDR3 nucleotides: TGTGCCAGCAGTTACTCCGGGTGGCAGTACTTC. It translates to CASSYSGWQYF.

This chain joins TRBV7-9 and TRBJ2-1, with D possibly TRBD1 on 5 matching bases. Germline loops: CDR1 SEHNR, CDR2 FQNEAQ (reference sequence). This CDR3 is 15 amino acids long. Trimming took 4 bases from V and 8 from J, leaving 18 bases between them. Here the CDR3 reads CASSSALNEGDEQFF. DNA of the CDR3: TGTGCCAGCAGCTCCGCTCTTAATGAAGGGGATGAGCAGTTCTTC.

The chain uses TRBV7-2 and TRBJ2-5; 8 bases fit TRBD2. The V gene's germline CDR1 is SGHTA and CDR2 FQGNSA. V was pared by 5 bases and J by 2 bases, with 7 bases of the junction left unmatched. The CDR3 length is 15 residues. The CDR3 here is CASSGSGGGQETQYF. As DNA, the CDR3 is TGTGCCAGCAGCGGATCGGGGGGGGGACAAGAGACCCAGTACTTC.

V and J are TRBV10-2 and TRBJ1-6; TRBD1 is a possible D gene (5 bases). Germline loops: CDR1 WSHSY, CDR2 SAAADI. V was trimmed by 6 bases and J by 7 bases, leaving 13 bases between them. This CDR3 has 14 residues. CDR3 bases: TGCGCCAGCAGACTACAGGCCCCAAATTCACCCCTCCACTTT. It translates to CASRLQAPNSPLHF.

The chain is built from TRBV9 and TRBJ1-1, with 9 bases lining up with TRBD1. Trimming at V came to 0 bases and at J to 5 bases, leaving 5 bases not matched to a gene. From germline, CDR1 is SGDLS and CDR2 YYNGEE. The CDR3 length is 15 residues. The CDR3 sequence: CASSVAGQGRTEAFF. CDR3 nucleotides: TGTGCCAGCAGCGTAGCGGGACAGGGAAGGACTGAAGCTTTCTTT.

The chain combines TRBV2 with TRBJ1-1, with D possibly matching TRBD1 (5 bases). The CDR3 sequence is 13 residues long. Germline V gene data show CDR1 as SNHLY and CDR2 as FYNNEI. The V and J ends lost 4 bases and 4 bases respectively, with 10 bases between them. The CDR3 nucleotides are TGTGCCAGCAGTGGTATGGGGCCCACTGAAGCTTTCTTT. Amino acids: CASSGMGPTEAFF.

CDR3 in amino acids: CSVVIGAGKTNEKLFF. The DNA for the CDR3 is TGCAGCGTTGTAATCGGGGCAGGTAAAACTAATGAAAAACTGTTTTTT. The chain joins TRBV29-1 to TRBJ1-4; maybe TRBD1 (5 bases). The CDR3 totals 16 residues. Germline CDR1 SQVTM, CDR2 ANQGSEA. The V end lost 4 bases, the J end lost 1 base, and 16 bases lay between the germline ends.

CDR3 sequence (DNA): TGTGCCAGCAGCCATACACTCTCCTACGAGCAGTACTTC. It specifies CASSHTLSYEQYF. This chain joins TRBV14 and TRBJ2-7, with D uncertain. The CDR3 has 13 residues. Per germline, CDR1 SGHDN and CDR2 FVKESK. V was shortened by 3 bases and J by 0 bases, with 6 bases between the two germline ends. The entire variable domain, with the rest obtained from reference TRBV14 and TRBJ2-7, is as follows: EAGVTQFPSHSVIEKGQTVTLRCDPISGHDNLYWYRRVMGKEIKFLLHFVKESKQDESGMPNNRFLAERTGGTYSTLKVQPAELEDSGVYFCASSHTLSYEQYFGPGTRLTVT.

This chain joins TRBV11-3 and TRBJ2-1, with 7 bases fitting TRBD1. This CDR3 comprises 13 residues. J was trimmed by 9 bases and V by 5 bases; bases with no gene match: 7. Germline values: CDR1 SGHNT, CDR2 YENEEA. CDR3 nucleotide sequence: TGTGCCAGCAGCGAAGGGACAGTGGTTGAGCAGTTCTTC. As protein: CASSEGTVVEQFF. The full variable domain, rest sourced from reference TRBV11-3 and TRBJ2-1, is EAGVVQSPRYKIIEKKQPVAFWCNPISGHNTLYWYLQNLGQGPELLIRYENEEAVDDSQLPKDRFSAERLKGVDSTLKIQPAELGDSAVYLCASSEGTVVEQFFGPGTRLTVL.

In this sample, this clone turned up a few times. The chain recombines TRBV7-9 with TRBJ2-1; 7 nucleotides match TRBD2. CDR1 is SEHNR and CDR2 is FQNEAQ in the germline V gene (reference sequence). Trimming at V came to 3 bases and at J to 2 bases, leaving 7 bases not matched to a gene. The CDR3 sequence is 16 residues long. CDR3 region: CASSFIGGGAYNEQFF. Written as DNA, the CDR3 is TGTGCCAGCAGCTTCATCGGCGGGGGAGCCTACAATGAGCAGTTCTTC.

The chain employs TRBV10-3 and TRBJ1-3; D is perhaps TRBD1 (5 bases). CDR3 size: 16 residues. The V gene lost 4 bases and the J gene lost 0 bases, with 13 bases spanning the gap. Germline V lookup: CDR1 ENHRY, CDR2 SYGVKD. The CDR3 DNA reads as TGTGCCATCAGTGGGGGGGAGTCCCACTCTGGAAACACCATATATTTT. The encoded protein is CAISGGESHSGNTIYF.